This T cell receptor beta chain comes out of a study of T cells and Merkel cell carcinoma outcomes. Study results and caveats: In Merkel cell carcinoma, repertoire and T-cell density reportedly predicted outcomes.

Data came from immunoSEQ multiplex PCR; TCRdb stores just in-frame clones and leaves some out. This table holds about 15,000 clones, roughly four fifths found once. Germline lookup yields CDR1 KGHSH and CDR2 LQKENI. The CDR3 covers 13 residues. Trimming pared 2 bases from V and 1 base from J, leaving 5 bases between. This clone was counted once. Its antigen is not identified. The chain is built from TRBV18 and TRBJ1-1; D gene ambiguous. The sequencing sample was made of tumor tissue from Merkel cell carcinoma. This TCR was recovered from a human donor with Merkel cell carcinoma. The chain's CDR3 is CASSPDQNTEAFF. The CDR3 region has the DNA TGTGCCAGCTCACCAGATCAGAACACTGAAGCTTTCTTT.